The rows below give T cell receptor beta chains drawn from one sample of a study of identifying expanded T cells in peripheral blood. Here immunoSEQ multiplex PCR was the method, and the copy in TCRdb shows in-frame clones only, minus some. Counted here are approximately 91,000 clones, about nine tenths occurring once; the ten biggest clones make up 4% to 4.5%. Sequences were obtained from blood. The receptor source for this set is a person aged 18 to 69 in good health. The CDR3 runs from the conserved cysteine through the conserved F or W. D genes are given only for firm matches. Where a row states a size, it is once, few, many or the class of an expanded clone; other rows omit it.

clone size	J gene	D gene	V gene	CDR3 protein	CDR3 DNA
-	TRBJ2-3	TRBD2	TRBV7-9	CASSQPGLAEYTDTQYF	TGTGCCAGCAGTCAACCGGGACTAGCGGAATACACAGATACGCAGTATTTT
-	TRBJ2-6	-	TRBV11-3	CASSLDSGANVLTF	TGTGCCAGCAGCTTAGACTCTGGGGCCAACGTCCTGACTTTC
-	TRBJ2-2	TRBD1	TRBV5-1	CASSRDRGVTGELFF	TGCGCCAGCAGTCGGGACAGGGGGGTCACCGGGGAGCTGTTTTTT
-	TRBJ1-1	TRBD1	TRBV11-2	CASRSGTGAFYTEAFF	TGTGCCAGCAGGTCGGGGACAGGGGCGTTTTACACTGAAGCTTTCTTT
-	TRBJ1-5	-	TRBV28	CASSPRSATYSNQPQHF	TGTGCCAGCAGTCCCCGGTCAGCGACATATAGCAATCAGCCCCAGCATTTT
once	TRBJ2-1	TRBD2	TRBV28	CASSFTSLAGDNEQFF	TGTGCCAGCAGTTTTACTTCCCTAGCGGGAGACAATGAGCAGTTCTTC
once	TRBJ1-2	TRBD1	TRBV18	CASSGTGDYGYTF	TGTGCCAGCTCAGGAACAGGGGACTATGGCTACACCTTC
-	TRBJ2-2	-	TRBV29-1	CSVEDVGGFDGELFF	TGCAGCGTTGAAGACGTCGGGGGCTTCGACGGGGAGCTGTTTTTT
few	TRBJ1-1	-	TRBV7-3	CASSQAVNTEAFF	TGTGCCAGCAGCCAGGCGGTCAACACTGAAGCTTTCTTT
-	TRBJ1-1	TRBD1	TRBV27	CASSLTPSGQRPAFF	TGTGCCAGCAGTCTCACTCCCTCGGGACAGCGTCCAGCTTTCTTT
once	TRBJ1-5	TRBD1	TRBV5-6	CASSLGPGTGSQPQHF	TGTGCCAGCAGCTTGGGACCCGGGACAGGGAGTCAGCCCCAGCATTTT
-	TRBJ1-1	TRBD1	TRBV18	CASSPGKTGVGEAFF	TGTGCCAGCTCACCCGGCAAGACAGGGGTGGGTGAAGCTTTCTTT
-	TRBJ1-2	TRBD1	TRBV19	CASSIGPTGRNYGYTF	TGTGCCAGTAGTATAGGCCCGACAGGGAGAAACTATGGCTACACCTTC
-	TRBJ2-3	-	TRBV10-3	CAISEGGARDTQYF	TGTGCCATCAGTGAAGGGGGGGCCAGAGATACGCAGTATTTT
-	TRBJ2-3	-	TRBV4-3	CASSQDGLNTDTQYF	TGCGCCAGCAGCCAAGATGGCTTAAACACAGATACGCAGTATTTT
many	TRBJ2-4	-	TRBV29-1	CSVGYWGDNIQYF	TGCAGCGTGGGCTACTGGGGCGATAACATTCAGTACTTC
-	TRBJ2-2	TRBD1	TRBV7-8	CASRTGGLFGELFF	TGTGCCAGCAGAACAGGGGGCCTATTCGGGGAGCTGTTTTTT
-	TRBJ1-5	-	TRBV14	CASSQGQLQPQHF	TGTGCCAGCAGCCAAGGACAGCTACAGCCCCAGCATTTT
-	TRBJ2-7	-	TRBV5-5	CASSLGHRELDSF	TGTGCCAGCAGCTTGGGCCACAGGGAATTGGACAGTTTC
-	TRBJ2-5	-	TRBV7-9	CASSLKGLEETQYF	TGTGCCAGCAGCCTCAAGGGACTGGAAGAGACCCAGTACTTC
-	TRBJ2-3	-	TRBV5-1	CASSLEDRHGGYTDTQYF	TGCGCCAGCAGCTTGGAGGACAGGCACGGGGGTTACACAGATACGCAGTATTTT
-	TRBJ1-6	TRBD1	TRBV5-4	CASREHRTGRNSPLHF	TGTGCCAGCAGGGAACACAGGACAGGGAGAAATTCACCCCTCCACTTT
-	TRBJ1-2	-	TRBV6-4	CASSESRGRSGYTF	TGTGCCAGCAGTGAATCCCGGGGGCGCAGTGGCTACACCTTC
-	TRBJ2-7	TRBD2	TRBV5-5	CASRQSGGPHEQYF	TGTGCCAGCCGACAAAGCGGGGGGCCCCACGAGCAGTACTTC
-	TRBJ1-2	TRBD1	TRBV27	CASRRTGNDYGYTF	TGTGCCAGCAGGCGGACAGGGAATGACTATGGCTACACCTTC
once	TRBJ2-7	TRBD1	TRBV13	CASSLRGPPYEQYF	TGTGCCAGCAGCCTAAGGGGGCCCCCTTACGAGCAGTACTTC
-	TRBJ2-5	-	TRBV5-4	CASSFQGQQETQYF	TGTGCCAGCAGCTTTCAAGGGCAGCAAGAGACCCAGTACTTC
once	TRBJ2-2	-	TRBV10-3	CAIYEGQGELFF	TGTGCCATCTACGAAGGGCAAGGGGAGCTGTTTTTT
once	TRBJ1-1	TRBD1	TRBV9	CASSAGGGQGARAFF	TGTGCCAGCAGCGCCGGAGGGGGACAGGGGGCGCGGGCTTTCTTT
-	TRBJ1-3	-	TRBV4-1	CASSQDNRPSGNTIYF	TGCGCCAGCAGCCAAGATAACAGACCCTCTGGAAACACCATATATTTT
-	TRBJ1-4	-	TRBV29-1	CSVPATNEKLFF	TGCAGCGTTCCAGCAACTAATGAAAAACTGTTTTTT
-	TRBJ2-7	TRBD2	TRBV28	CASKIAGATYEQYF	TGTGCCAGCAAAATAGCGGGGGCCACCTACGAGCAGTACTTC
few	TRBJ1-5	-	TRBV7-8	CASSISGYNQPQHF	TGTGCCAGCAGCATCTCAGGGTATAATCAGCCCCAGCATTTT
-	TRBJ1-5	-	TRBV4-1	CASSQGGNQPQHF	TGCGCCAGCAGCCAGGGGGGAAATCAGCCCCAGCATTTT
-	TRBJ2-2	TRBD2	TRBV11-2	CASSLVGSGGAHTGELFF	TGTGCCAGCAGCTTAGTAGGCAGCGGGGGCGCACACACCGGGGAGCTGTTTTTT